Here is one T cell receptor beta chain with its context. Its matching antigen is unknown. The sample comes from a study of early T cells in non-severe SARS-CoV-2 infection. The V segment lost 3 bases and the J segment 3 bases; nucleotides outside the gene matches: 1. This CDR3 contains 14 residues. Unique molecular identifiers were attached to individual cDNA molecules. One entry per CDR3 protein results from TCRdb running MiXCR on the 5' RACE reads. The table lists tens of thousands of distinct CDR3 sequences, around 7% of them singletons. Points from the study as a whole: Database matching using VDJdb favored anti-spike CD8 responses, with private and CD4 specificities left missing.

The chain carries TRBV12-3 or TRBV12-4 and TRBJ2-1; 8 bases align to TRBD2. The receptor comes from an adult who was a healthcare worker with PCR-confirmed SARS-CoV-2 infection or an uninfected control (not recorded which). The specimen was whole blood, collected at baseline. CDR3: CASSFTSGYNEQFF. For the CDR3, the DNA is TGTGCCAGCAGTTTCACTAGCGGCTACAATGAGCAGTTCTTC.